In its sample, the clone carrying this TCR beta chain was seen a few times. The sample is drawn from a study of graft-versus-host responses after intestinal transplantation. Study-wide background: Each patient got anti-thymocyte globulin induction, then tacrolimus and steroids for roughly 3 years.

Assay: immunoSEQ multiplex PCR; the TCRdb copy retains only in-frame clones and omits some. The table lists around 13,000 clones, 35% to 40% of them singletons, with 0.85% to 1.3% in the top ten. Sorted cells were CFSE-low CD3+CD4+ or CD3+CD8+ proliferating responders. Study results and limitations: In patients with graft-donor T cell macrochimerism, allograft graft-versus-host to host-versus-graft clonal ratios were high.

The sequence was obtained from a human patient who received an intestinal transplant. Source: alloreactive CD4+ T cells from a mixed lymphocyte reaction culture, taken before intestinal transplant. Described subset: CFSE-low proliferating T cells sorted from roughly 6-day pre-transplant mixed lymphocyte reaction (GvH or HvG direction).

The CDR3 region has the DNA TGTGCCAGCAGCACCAGGGGCAGTCAAGAAAAACTGTTTTTT. Its protein product is CASSTRGSQEKLFF. The gene calls are TRBV11-2 and TRBJ1-4; tentative D call: TRBD1 (6 bases). The V gene's germline CDR1 is SGHAT and CDR2 FQNNGV. The germline V and J ends were trimmed by 5 bases and 8 bases, with 15 bases remaining between them. This CDR3 comprises 14 residues. The variable domain in full, completed from reference TRBV11-2 and TRBJ1-4, reads EAGVAQSPRYKIIEKRQSVAFWCNPISGHATLYWYQQILGQGPKLLIQFQNNGVVDDSQLPKDRFSAERLKGVDSTLKIQPAKLEDSAVYLCASSTRGSQEKLFFGSGTQLSVL.